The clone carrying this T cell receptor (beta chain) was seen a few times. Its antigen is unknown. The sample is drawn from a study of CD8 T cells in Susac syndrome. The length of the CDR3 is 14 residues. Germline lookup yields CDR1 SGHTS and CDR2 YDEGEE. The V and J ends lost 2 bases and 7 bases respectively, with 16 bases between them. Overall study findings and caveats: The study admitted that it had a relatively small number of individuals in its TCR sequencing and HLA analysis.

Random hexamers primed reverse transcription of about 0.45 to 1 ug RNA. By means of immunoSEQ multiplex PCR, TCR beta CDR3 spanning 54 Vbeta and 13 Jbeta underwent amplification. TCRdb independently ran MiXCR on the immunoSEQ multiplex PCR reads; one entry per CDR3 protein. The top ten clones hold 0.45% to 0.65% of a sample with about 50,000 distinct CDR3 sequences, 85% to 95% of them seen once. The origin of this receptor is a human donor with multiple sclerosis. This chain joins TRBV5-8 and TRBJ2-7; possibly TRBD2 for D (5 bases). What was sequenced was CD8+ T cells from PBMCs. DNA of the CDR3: TGTGCCAGCAGCTTAACCGGGGTTGGATGGGAGCAGTACTTC. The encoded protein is CASSLTGVGWEQYF.